This T cell receptor (beta chain) originates from a study of CD8 T cells in ankylosing spondylitis. TCRdb processed the 5' RACE reads anew with MiXCR; each CDR3 protein has one entry. The sample yields 25,000 to 35,000 distinct CDR3 sequences, about 5.6% seen once. Unmatched junction bases numbered 4, after V lost 2 bases and J lost 10 bases. This CDR3 is built from 14 residues. The germline gives CDR1 SGDLS, CDR2 YYNGEE. Overall study results and limits: The study identified a TCR beta motif of seven or eight highly homologous variants that appeared characteristic of ankylosing spondylitis blood. Previous work reported some of these motif variants in the synovial fluid and blood of reactive arthritis. CD8+ disease-linked clones were present at relatively low frequencies in blood.

In regard to this clonotype: Its target is unknown.

The clonotype was recovered from a female donor with ankylosing spondylitis or in good health (not recorded which). The sequenced material came from blood, either unsorted or a sorted T cell fraction (not recorded which). This rearrangement joins TRBV9 to TRBJ1-6, with 9 bases matching TRBD1. DNA of the CDR3: TGTGCCAGCAGCGTCGGACAGGGGACGTCACCCCTCCACTTT. This sequence encodes CASSVGQGTSPLHF.